Listed below are T cell receptor beta chains from one sample, sequenced in a study of cytomegalovirus exposure and HLA in healthy donors. TCRdb keeps only in-frame clones here, not all; method: immunoSEQ multiplex PCR. Here the sample spans 60,000 to 95,000 clones, approximately 80% being singletons. Specimen: PBMCs. These TCRs come from a woman aged 40 to 50 in good health and CMV-seropositive. The CDR3 runs from the conserved cysteine through the conserved F or W. A D gene is named only where the DNA matches it firmly. Expanded clones are given a class, and other clones once, few, many or no size at all.

V gene	J gene	clone size	D gene	CDR3 DNA	CDR3 protein
TRBV18	TRBJ2-7	.	TRBD2	TGTGCCAGCTCGCCGACTAGCGGGGGTGTCGAGCAGTACTTC	CASSPTSGGVEQYF
TRBV7-8	TRBJ1-2	.	TRBD1	TGTGCCAGCAGCCGGGACAGGGAACTATCTGGCTACACCTTC	CASSRDRELSGYTF
TRBV29-1	TRBJ1-1	.	.	TGCAGCGTTGAGGACATCTACACTGAAGCTTTCTTT	CSVEDIYTEAFF
TRBV6-1	TRBJ1-2	.	.	TGTGCCATTTCAGGGTCGTCCTATGGCTACACCTTC	CAISGSSYGYTF
TRBV6-5	TRBJ2-3	few	.	TGTGCCAGCTCTAGGGGGACGGATACGCAGTATTTT	CASSRGTDTQYF
TRBV9	TRBJ2-5	.	TRBD2	TGTGCCAGCAGCGCGATAGCGGGGGGTCAAGAGACCCAGTACTTC	CASSAIAGGQETQYF
TRBV5-1	TRBJ2-5	few	TRBD1	TGCGCCAGCAGCTTGCCTGGGACAGGGCAAGAGACCCAGTACTTC	CASSLPGTGQETQYF
TRBV27	TRBJ2-2	.	.	TGTGCCAGCAGTATCCGAGGAGGGGGGGGAAGCGGGGAGCTGTTTTTT	CASSIRGGGGSGELFF
TRBV19	TRBJ2-2	.	.	TGTGCCAGTAGTATGATGTCGGGGAACACCGGGGAGCTGTTTTTT	CASSMMSGNTGELFF
TRBV19	TRBJ1-3	.	TRBD1	TGTGCCAGTAGTTACACCGGGACAGGGGAGTATCCTGGAAACACCATATATTTT	CASSYTGTGEYPGNTIYF
TRBV5-8	TRBJ1-4	few	.	TGTGCCAGCAGCTTGGGCGGTGAAAAACTGTTTTTT	CASSLGGEKLFF
TRBV7-2	TRBJ1-2	many	.	TGTGCCAGCAGCTTAGGCACGGGATACTATGGCTACACCTTC	CASSLGTGYYGYTF
TRBV15	TRBJ2-5	.	TRBD1	TGTGCCACCAGCAGAGATGGCAGGGGGCAAGAGACCCAGTACTTC	CATSRDGRGQETQYF
TRBV2	TRBJ2-7	few	TRBD1	TGTGCCGCAGACAGGGGCCCAACGGAGCAGTACTTC	CAADRGPTEQYF
TRBV19	TRBJ1-5	.	.	TGTGCCAGTAGGACCGGACAGAGCAATCAGCCCCAGCATTTT	CASRTGQSNQPQHF
TRBV7-2	TRBJ1-3	.	.	TGTGCCAGCAGCTTAGGGGGGGTTAACGGAAACACCATATATTTT	CASSLGGVNGNTIYF
TRBV29-1	TRBJ1-6	few	.	TGCAGCGTTGCAGAGAGCTCCTATAATTCACCCCTCCACTTT	CSVAESSYNSPLHF
TRBV7-6	TRBJ1-1	.	.	TGTGCCAGCAGCCCGGTCAGGGGGAACACTGAAGCTTTCTTT	CASSPVRGNTEAFF
TRBV28	TRBJ2-3	.	.	TGTGCCAGCAGTTCTGTCACAGATACGCAGTATTTT	CASSSVTDTQYF
TRBV5-6	TRBJ1-4	once	.	TGTGCCAGCAGCTTAATAGCAACTAATGAAAAACTGTTTTTT	CASSLIATNEKLFF
TRBV7-2	TRBJ2-5	.	.	TGTGCCAGCACCGGGGGGCTAGGAGAGACCCAGTACTTC	CASTGGLGETQYF
TRBV30	TRBJ2-1	.	.	TGTGCCTGGAGCGCACAGGGAAACAATGAGCAGTTCTTC	CAWSAQGNNEQFF
TRBV4-1	TRBJ2-7	.	TRBD1	TGCGCCAGCAGCCGACAGCGGGACAGGGGACACGAGCAGTACTTC	CASSRQRDRGHEQYF
TRBV5-6	TRBJ1-3	.	.	TGTGCCAGCAGCTTGGCCGCCAAGTCGCGCTCTGGAAACACCATATATTTT	CASSLAAKSRSGNTIYF
TRBV14	TRBJ2-5	.	.	TGTGCCAGCAGCATTCGGTCAGAGACCCAGTACTTC	CASSIRSETQYF
TRBV27	TRBJ2-7	.	.	TGTGCCAGCAGGAAACAAGGGGTCGACGAGCAGTACTTC	CASRKQGVDEQYF
TRBV2	TRBJ1-1	.	.	TGTGCCAGCAGTGAACGAGGGAGGATGAACACTGAAGCTTTCTTT	CASSERGRMNTEAFF
TRBV2	TRBJ2-5	.	TRBD2	TGTGCCAGCAGTGAAGCGACTAGCGGGGGGCAAGAGACCCAGTACTTC	CASSEATSGGQETQYF
TRBV15	TRBJ2-5	.	TRBD2	TGTGCCACCAGCAGAGACCGGGGGGTCGAAGAGACCCAGTACTTC	CATSRDRGVEETQYF
TRBV27	TRBJ1-5	.	TRBD1	TGTGCCAGCAGTTTGGGGACAGGGGGCAATCAGCCCCAGCATTTT	CASSLGTGGNQPQHF
TRBV6-4	TRBJ2-5	once	TRBD2	TGTGCCAGCAGCCGGACTAGCGGGGGGGGAGAGACCCAGTACTTC	CASSRTSGGGETQYF
TRBV6-5	TRBJ2-7	.	TRBD1	TGTGCCAGCAGTAAGCTCGGGACAGCCTCCTACGAGCAGTACTTC	CASSKLGTASYEQYF
TRBV9	TRBJ2-3	.	.	TGTGCCAGCAGCGTAAATTGGGGCCATGGCACAGATACGCAGTATTTT	CASSVNWGHGTDTQYF
TRBV19	TRBJ2-7	few	TRBD1	TGTGCCAGTAGTTTGGAATGGACAGGGAGCTACGAGCAGTACTTC	CASSLEWTGSYEQYF
TRBV9	TRBJ2-3	.	TRBD2	TGTGCCAGCAGCACCCACCTCGAGCGGGGGAAGACAGATACGCAGTATTTT	CASSTHLERGKTDTQYF
TRBV27	TRBJ2-2	.	.	TGTGCCAGCAGTTGGGGCTTTACCGGGGAGCTGTTTTTT	CASSWGFTGELFF
TRBV12-5	TRBJ2-1	.	.	TGTGCTAGTGGGTTAGACAGTCTTTCCTACAATGAGCAGTTCTTC	CASGLDSLSYNEQFF
TRBV29-1	TRBJ1-3	.	.	TGCAGCGTTGAAGATCGAGGGATCACCATATATTTT	CSVEDRGITIYF
TRBV9	TRBJ2-3	.	TRBD2	TGTGCCAGCAGCGTAGAGGCGCGGGGGAACACAGATACGCAGTATTTT	CASSVEARGNTDTQYF
TRBV7-9	TRBJ1-1	.	.	TGTGCCAGCAGCATGGACATGAACACTGAAGCTTTCTTT	CASSMDMNTEAFF